The 6 T cell receptor beta chains below were found in one sample sequenced in a study of identical twins. TCRdb reprocessed the 5' RACE reads via MiXCR and lists one record per CDR3 protein. The table includes 350,000 to 450,000 distinct CDR3 sequences, about a fifth detected once. The sequencing input was naive T cells sorted from blood. These receptors were collected from a man aged 45-60 years in good health.

This clonotype was counted between two and nine times. The V gene is TRBV5-5, the J gene TRBJ1-1, with D tentatively TRBD1 (5 bases). Germline values: CDR1 SGHKS, CDR2 YYEKEE (reference sequence). This CDR3 has 14 amino acids. The V end lost 5 bases, the J end lost 1 base, and 12 bases lay between the germline ends. The CDR3 here is CASRYRDGNTEAFF. Here the CDR3 DNA reads TGTGCCAGCAGGTATCGGGACGGGAACACTGAAGCTTTCTTT. Complete variable domain (other parts from reference TRBV5-5 and TRBJ1-1): DAGVTQSPTHLIKTRGQQVTLRCSPISGHKSVSWYQQVLGQGPQFIFQYYEKEERGRGNFPDRFSARQFPNYSSELNVNALLLGDSALYLCASRYRDGNTEAFFGQGTRLTVV.

There are a few counts of this clonotype. The V gene is TRBV7-6, the J gene TRBJ2-5; weak D call: TRBD1 (5 bases). V was trimmed by 6 bases and J by 0 bases, leaving 11 bases between them. This CDR3 is built from 14 residues. Germline CDR1 is SGHVS and CDR2 is FNYEAQ. The CDR3 nucleotides are TGTGCCAGCAGTCGTACAGGAAACCAAGAGACCCAGTACTTC. It translates to CASSRTGNQETQYF.

This clonotype was counted ten times or more. This chain links TRBV7-2 with TRBJ2-5; 8 bases agree with TRBD1. CDR3 length: 15 residues. Losses at the gene ends were 5 bases for V and 5 bases for J; bases not matched to a gene: 10. Germline lookup yields CDR1 SGHTA and CDR2 FQGNSA. The CDR3 region is CASSLGTGGWETQYF. CDR3 in DNA: TGTGCCAGCAGCCTAGGGACAGGAGGTTGGGAGACCCAGTACTTC.

The chain has TRBV12-3 or TRBV12-4 and TRBJ2-5; TRBD1 matches 10 bases. The CDR3 has 19 residues. With V trimmed by 5 bases and J by 2 bases, 17 bases remained unmatched. CDR3 sequence (DNA): TGTGCCAGCAGTCCGTGGGACAGGGGTAGCGGTGTCGGGCAAGAGACCCAGTACTTC. This gives the protein CASSPWDRGSGVGQETQYF.

The chain has TRBV6-2 or TRBV6-3 and TRBJ2-7; possibly TRBD1 for D (6 bases). This CDR3 spans 13 amino acids. V lost 2 bases and J lost 3, with 8 bases in between. Germline loops: CDR1 MNHEY, CDR2 SVGEGT. CDR3 DNA: TGTGCCAGCAGTTACCCGGACAGCTACGAGCAGTACTTC. Translating it yields CASSYPDSYEQYF.

The chain carries TRBV2 and TRBJ2-1; 11 positions match TRBD2. CDR3 size: 15 residues. The ends lost 7 bases at V and 5 bases at J; junction bases unmatched: 7. CDR1 SNHLY and CDR2 FYNNEI come from the germline V gene. As DNA, the CDR3 is TGTGCCAGCACCCAGTATAGCGGGAGGGACAATGAGCAGTTCTTC. This sequence encodes CASTQYSGRDNEQFF.